Listed below are T cell receptor beta chains from one sample, sequenced in a study of CD8+CD57+ T cells in acquired aplastic anemia. TCRdb fed the reads into MiXCR, producing one record per CDR3 protein. The data contain hundreds of thousands of distinct CDR3 sequences, approximately 32% of them singletons. Sequenced: sorted CD4+, CD8+, or CD8+CD57+ T cells (not recorded which) from PBMCs. All receptors come from a human donor with aplastic anemia. The CDR3 runs from the conserved cysteine through the conserved F or W. D genes are given only for firm matches. Size values are once, few and many counts, or a class for expanded clones, and some rows have none.

- TRBJ1-6 TRBV4-2 few CASSLLWTPSMGSPLHF TGTGCCAGCAGCCTGTTATGGACCCCCAGCATGGGTTCACCCCTCCACTTT
- TRBJ1-2 TRBV30 few CAWSVTANYGYTF TGTGCCTGGAGTGTAACAGCTAACTATGGCTACACCTTC
TRBD2 TRBJ2-1 TRBV20-1 few CSASRASGVHEQFF TGCAGTGCTAGTAGGGCTAGCGGGGTTCATGAGCAGTTCTTC
TRBD1 TRBJ2-6 TRBV19 few CASKGNRGPSGANVLTF TGTGCCAGTAAAGGGAACAGGGGGCCCTCTGGGGCCAACGTCCTGACTTTC
TRBD1 TRBJ1-2 TRBV10-3 few CASSESKQGVDGYTF TGTGCCAGCAGTGAATCTAAGCAGGGGGTCGATGGCTACACCTTC
TRBD2 TRBJ2-7 TRBV2 - CASGFGLAGSHEQYF TGTGCCAGCGGGTTCGGACTAGCGGGAAGCCACGAGCAGTACTTC
- TRBJ2-7 TRBV12-3/TRBV12-4 many CASSSPKGEQYF TGTGCCAGCAGCTCACCCAAGGGCGAGCAGTACTTC
- TRBJ1-1 TRBV7-9 many CASSLSAGVTEAFF TGTGCCAGCAGCTTATCCGCGGGGGTCACTGAAGCTTTCTTT
TRBD1 TRBJ1-5 TRBV7-2 many CASSPGQANQPQHF TGTGCCAGCAGCCCCGGACAGGCCAATCAGCCCCAGCATTTT
- TRBJ1-2 TRBV20-1 many CSQAQGSGYTF TGCAGTCAAGCACAGGGCTCTGGCTACACCTTC
TRBD1 TRBJ2-7 TRBV6-2/TRBV6-3 - CASSWDRDVDEQYF TGTGCCAGCAGTTGGGACAGGGACGTCGACGAGCAGTACTTC
TRBD2 TRBJ2-3 TRBV25-1 - CASSLVPGAGGRDTQYF TGTGCCAGCAGTTTGGTCCCGGGAGCGGGGGGGCGAGATACGCAGTATTTT
- TRBJ1-1 TRBV12-3/TRBV12-4 once CASRPDSSEAFF TGTGCCAGCAGACCCGACAGTTCTGAAGCTTTCTTT
- TRBJ1-6 TRBV9 many CASRGDSYNSPLHF TGTGCCAGCAGGGGAGACAGTTATAATTCACCCCTCCACTTT
- TRBJ2-7 TRBV5-1 few CASSLTPLQPAYF TGCGCCAGCAGCTTAACACCCCTCCAGCCCGCGTACTTC
TRBD1 TRBJ2-7 TRBV10-3 - CAIRRDRDPTYEQYF TGTGCCATCAGGAGGGACAGGGACCCAACCTACGAGCAGTACTTC
- TRBJ1-1 TRBV20-1 many CSARGDTEAFF TGCAGTGCTAGAGGGGACACTGAAGCTTTCTTT
- TRBJ2-7 TRBV19 few CAWSVLVGEGRQYF TGTGCCTGGAGTGTACTGGTTGGTGAGGGGCGGCAGTACTTC
- TRBJ1-1 TRBV19 many CASSSWTGPGEAFF TGTGCCAGTAGTTCCTGGACGGGGCCCGGTGAAGCTTTCTTT
- TRBJ2-1 TRBV20-1 few CSAREGARYEQFF TGCAGTGCTAGAGAGGGGGCGCGGTATGAGCAGTTCTTC
TRBD1 TRBJ1-2 TRBV19 few CASRITGTGAGYTF TGTGCCAGTAGGATTACAGGGACAGGGGCCGGCTACACCTTC
TRBD1 TRBJ1-1 TRBV2 many CASSDHGQGTAEAFF TGTGCCAGCAGCGACCATGGACAGGGAACGGCTGAAGCTTTCTTT
- TRBJ1-5 TRBV2 many CASTASGVQPQHF TGTGCCAGCACCGCTTCGGGGGTTCAGCCCCAGCATTTT
- TRBJ2-3 TRBV19 few CASSPSGTGTQYF TGTGCCAGTAGTCCCTCAGGAACAGGTACGCAGTATTTT
- TRBJ2-2 TRBV19 once CASSNPAGDF TGTGCCAGTAGTAATCCGGCAGGAGATTTT
- TRBJ1-1 TRBV11-2 - CASSSLRGRGDTEAFF TGTGCCAGCAGCTCATTAAGGGGTAGAGGTGACACTGAAGCTTTCTTT
- TRBJ1-1 TRBV5-1 - CASSVKRDTYTNTEAFF TGCGCCAGCAGCGTTAAACGGGACACATATACGAACACTGAAGCTTTCTTT
- TRBJ2-2 TRBV9 - CASSPLGGAPNTGELFF TGTGCCAGCAGCCCCTTGGGGGGGGCTCCGAACACCGGGGAGCTGTTTTTT
- TRBJ2-7 TRBV5-5 few CASSLPTLEEQYF TGTGCCAGCAGCTTGCCCACCCTGGAGGAGCAGTACTTC
- TRBJ1-2 TRBV28 few CASSLYSANYGYTF TGTGCCAGCAGTTTATATTCCGCAAACTATGGCTACACCTTC
- TRBJ1-2 TRBV6-2/TRBV6-3 - CASRVKGQLNYGYTF TGTGCCAGCAGAGTAAAAGGCCAGCTTAACTATGGCTACACTTTC